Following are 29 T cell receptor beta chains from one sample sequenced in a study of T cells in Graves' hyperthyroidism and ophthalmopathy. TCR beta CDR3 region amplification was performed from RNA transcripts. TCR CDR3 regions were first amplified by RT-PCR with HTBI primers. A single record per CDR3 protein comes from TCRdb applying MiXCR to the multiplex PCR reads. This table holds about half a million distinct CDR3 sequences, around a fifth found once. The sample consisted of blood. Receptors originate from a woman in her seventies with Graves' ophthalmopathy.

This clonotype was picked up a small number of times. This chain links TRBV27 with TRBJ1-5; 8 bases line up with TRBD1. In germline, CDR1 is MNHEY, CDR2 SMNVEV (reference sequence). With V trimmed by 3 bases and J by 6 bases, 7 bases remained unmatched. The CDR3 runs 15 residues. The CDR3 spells CASSFPDREGQPQHF. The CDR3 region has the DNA TGTGCCAGCAGTTTCCCGGACAGGGAGGGTCAGCCCCAGCATTTT.

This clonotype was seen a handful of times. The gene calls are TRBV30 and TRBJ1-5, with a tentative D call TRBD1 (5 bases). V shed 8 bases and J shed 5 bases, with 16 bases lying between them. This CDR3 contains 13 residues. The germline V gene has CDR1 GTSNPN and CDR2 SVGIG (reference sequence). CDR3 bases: TGTGCCCTGGGTGTTAGAGGGGATCAGCCCCAGCATTTT. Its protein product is CALGVRGDQPQHF.

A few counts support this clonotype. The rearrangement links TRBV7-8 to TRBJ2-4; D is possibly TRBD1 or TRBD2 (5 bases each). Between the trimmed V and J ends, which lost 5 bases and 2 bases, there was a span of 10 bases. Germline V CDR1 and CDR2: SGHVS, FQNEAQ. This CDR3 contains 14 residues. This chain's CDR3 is CASSERGTKNIQYF. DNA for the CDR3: TGTGCCAGCAGCGAGAGGGGAACCAAAAACATTCAGTACTTC.

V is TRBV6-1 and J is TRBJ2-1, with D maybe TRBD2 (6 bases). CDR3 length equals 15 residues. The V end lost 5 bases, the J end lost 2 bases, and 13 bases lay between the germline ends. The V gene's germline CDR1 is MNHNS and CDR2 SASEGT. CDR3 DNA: TGTGCCAGCAGTTATGCGGGAAGCGCCTACAATGAGCAGTTCTTC. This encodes CASSYAGSAYNEQFF.

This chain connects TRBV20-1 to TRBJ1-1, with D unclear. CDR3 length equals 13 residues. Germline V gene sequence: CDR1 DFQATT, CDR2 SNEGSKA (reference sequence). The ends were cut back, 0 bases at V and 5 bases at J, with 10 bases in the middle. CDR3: CSARDVLGTEAFF. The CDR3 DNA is TGCAGTGCTAGAGATGTCCTAGGAACTGAAGCTTTCTTT.

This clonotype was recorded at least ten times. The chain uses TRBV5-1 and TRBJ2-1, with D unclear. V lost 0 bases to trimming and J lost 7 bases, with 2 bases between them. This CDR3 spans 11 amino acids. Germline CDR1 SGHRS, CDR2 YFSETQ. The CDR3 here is CASSLANEQFF. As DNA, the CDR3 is TGCGCCAGCAGCTTGGCGAATGAGCAGTTCTTC.

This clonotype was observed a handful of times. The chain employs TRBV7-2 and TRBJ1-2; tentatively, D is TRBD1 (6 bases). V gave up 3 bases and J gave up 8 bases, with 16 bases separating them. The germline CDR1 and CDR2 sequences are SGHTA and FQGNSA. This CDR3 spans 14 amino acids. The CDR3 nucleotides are TGTGCCAGCAGCTTTGGGGGCGGCAGAGACGGCTACACCTTC. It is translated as CASSFGGGRDGYTF.

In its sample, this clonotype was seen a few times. This CDR3 is CASRTGLNNSPLHF. CDR3 nucleotide sequence: TGTGCCAGCAGAACGGGGTTGAATAATTCACCCCTCCACTTT. The rearrangement links TRBV3-1 to TRBJ1-6, with unresolved D. Trimming removed 6 bases at V and 5 bases at J, with 11 bases between. Germline assignment: CDR1 LGHDT and CDR2 YNNKEL (reference sequence). This CDR3 region has 14 residues.

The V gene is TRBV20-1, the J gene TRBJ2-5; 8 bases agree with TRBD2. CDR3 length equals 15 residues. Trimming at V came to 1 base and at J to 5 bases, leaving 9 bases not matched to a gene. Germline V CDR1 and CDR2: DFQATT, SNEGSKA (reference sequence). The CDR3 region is CSARVASGSAETQYF. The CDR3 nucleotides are TGCAGTGCTAGAGTAGCGAGCGGGAGCGCCGAGACCCAGTACTTC.

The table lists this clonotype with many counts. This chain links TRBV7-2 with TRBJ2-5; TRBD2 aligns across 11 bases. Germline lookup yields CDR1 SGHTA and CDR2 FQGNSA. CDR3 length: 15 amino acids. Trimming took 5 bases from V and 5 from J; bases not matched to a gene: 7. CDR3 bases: TGTGCCAGCAGCAGGCTAGCGGGAGGAGGGGAGACCCAGTACTTC. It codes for CASSRLAGGGETQYF.

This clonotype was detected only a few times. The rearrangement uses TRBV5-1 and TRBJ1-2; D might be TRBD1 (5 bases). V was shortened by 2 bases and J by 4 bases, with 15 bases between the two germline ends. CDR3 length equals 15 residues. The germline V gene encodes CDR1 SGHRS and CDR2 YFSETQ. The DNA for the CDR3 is TGCGCCAGCAGCTTTGAAGGACAAGGATCCTATGGCTACACCTTC. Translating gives CASSFEGQGSYGYTF. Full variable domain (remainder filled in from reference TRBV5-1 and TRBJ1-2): KAGVTQTPRYLIKTRGQQVTLSCSPISGHRSVSWYQQTPGQGLQFLFEYFSETQRNKGNFPGRFSGRQFSNSRSEMNVSTLELGDSALYLCASSFEGQGSYGYTFGSGTRLTVV.

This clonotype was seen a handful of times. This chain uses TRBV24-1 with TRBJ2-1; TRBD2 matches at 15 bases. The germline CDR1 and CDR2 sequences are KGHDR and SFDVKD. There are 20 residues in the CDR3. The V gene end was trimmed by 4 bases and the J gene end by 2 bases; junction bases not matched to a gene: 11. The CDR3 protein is CATSDPRGTSGRFAYNEQFF. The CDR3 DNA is TGTGCCACCAGTGACCCACGGGGGACTAGCGGGAGGTTCGCCTACAATGAGCAGTTCTTC.

CDR3 loop: CASSLDPFLAAIYEQYF. DNA for the CDR3: TGTGCCAGCAGCTTAGACCCGTTTCTAGCGGCGATTTACGAGCAGTACTTC. V gene TRBV11-2 combines with J gene TRBJ2-7, with 7 bases that match TRBD2. The junction had 12 bases not matched to a gene; V was cut back by 0 bases and J by 4 bases. CDR1 is SGHAT and CDR2 is FQNNGV in the germline V gene. The CDR3 has 17 amino acids.

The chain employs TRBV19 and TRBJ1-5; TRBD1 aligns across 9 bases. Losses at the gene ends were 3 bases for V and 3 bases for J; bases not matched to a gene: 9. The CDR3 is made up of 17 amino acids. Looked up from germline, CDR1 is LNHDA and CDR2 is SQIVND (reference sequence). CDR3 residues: CASSMGPGQGDNQPQHF. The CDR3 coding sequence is TGTGCCAGTAGTATGGGTCCGGGACAGGGTGACAATCAGCCCCAGCATTTT.

CDR3 sequence reads: CATSDPRDAANEQFF. The DNA for the CDR3 is TGTGCCACCAGTGACCCTAGGGACGCCGCCAATGAGCAGTTCTTC. The chain has TRBV24-1 and TRBJ2-1; D possibly uses TRBD1 or TRBD2 (5 bases each). CDR3 length: 15 residues. The V end was cut by 4 bases, the J end by 6 bases, with 15 bases between. Germline CDR1 KGHDR, CDR2 SFDVKD.

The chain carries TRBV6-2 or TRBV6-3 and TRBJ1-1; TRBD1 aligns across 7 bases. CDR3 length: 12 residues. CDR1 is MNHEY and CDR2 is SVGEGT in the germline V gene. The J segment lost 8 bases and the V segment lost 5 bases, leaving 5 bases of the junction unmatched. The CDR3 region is CASSNPGQEAFF. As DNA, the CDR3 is TGTGCCAGCAGTAACCCGGGACAGGAAGCTTTCTTT.

Written as DNA, the CDR3 is TGCGCCAGCAGTGAGCCCTTGGGCATTCAGTACTTC. This codes for CASSEPLGIQYF. The chain has TRBV10-2 and TRBJ2-4; D is uncertain. The CDR3 has 12 residues. CDR1 WSHSY and CDR2 SAAADI come from the germline V gene. V gave up 2 bases and J gave up 9 bases, with 8 bases separating them.

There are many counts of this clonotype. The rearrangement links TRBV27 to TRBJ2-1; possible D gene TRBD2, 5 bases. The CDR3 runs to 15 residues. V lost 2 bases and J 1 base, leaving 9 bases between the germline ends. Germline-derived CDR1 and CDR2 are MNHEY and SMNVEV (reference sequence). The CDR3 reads CASSLRLASYNEQFF. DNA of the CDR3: TGTGCCAGCAGTTTACGCCTAGCATCCTACAATGAGCAGTTCTTC.

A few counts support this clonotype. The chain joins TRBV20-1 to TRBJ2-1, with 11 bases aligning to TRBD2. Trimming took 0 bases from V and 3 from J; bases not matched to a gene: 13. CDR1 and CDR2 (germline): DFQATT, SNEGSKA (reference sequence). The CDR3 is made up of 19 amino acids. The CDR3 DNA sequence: TGCAGTGCTAGAGATCTAGGGCTAGCGGGAGGCCCCAGCTACAATGAGCAGTTCTTC. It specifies CSARDLGLAGGPSYNEQFF.

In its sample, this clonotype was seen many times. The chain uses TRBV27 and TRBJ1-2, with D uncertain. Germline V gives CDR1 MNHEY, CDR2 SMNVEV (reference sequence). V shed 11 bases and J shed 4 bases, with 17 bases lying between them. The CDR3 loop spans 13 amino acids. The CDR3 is CAARQGPFYGYTF. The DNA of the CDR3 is TGTGCCGCAAGACAAGGCCCCTTCTATGGCTACACCTTC.

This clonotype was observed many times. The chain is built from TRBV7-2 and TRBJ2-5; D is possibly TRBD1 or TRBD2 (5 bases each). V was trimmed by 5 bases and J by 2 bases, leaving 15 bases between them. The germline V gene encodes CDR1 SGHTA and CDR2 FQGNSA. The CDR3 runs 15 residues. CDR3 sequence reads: CASSLTGRGQETQYF. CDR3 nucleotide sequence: TGTGCCAGCAGCCTTACGGGACGAGGGCAAGAGACCCAGTACTTC.

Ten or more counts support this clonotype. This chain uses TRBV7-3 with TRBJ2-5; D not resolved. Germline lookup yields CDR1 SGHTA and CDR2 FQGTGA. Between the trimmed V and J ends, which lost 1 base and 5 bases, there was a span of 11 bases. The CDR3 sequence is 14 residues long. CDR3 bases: TGTGCCAGCAGCTTAAGCCCTCCCGAGGAGACCCAGTACTTC. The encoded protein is CASSLSPPEETQYF.

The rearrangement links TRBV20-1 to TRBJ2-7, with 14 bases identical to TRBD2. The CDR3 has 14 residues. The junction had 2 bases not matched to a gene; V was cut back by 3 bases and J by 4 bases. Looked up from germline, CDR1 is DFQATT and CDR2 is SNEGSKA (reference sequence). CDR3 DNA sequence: TGCAGTGCTAGGGGACTAGCGGGAGTATACGAGCAGTACTTC. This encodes CSARGLAGVYEQYF.

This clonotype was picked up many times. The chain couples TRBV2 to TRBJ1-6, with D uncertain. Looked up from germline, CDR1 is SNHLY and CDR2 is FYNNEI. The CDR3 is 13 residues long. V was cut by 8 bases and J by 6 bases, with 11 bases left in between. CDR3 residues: CASLASANSPLHF. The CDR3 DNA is TGTGCCAGCTTGGCGTCAGCTAATTCACCCCTCCACTTT.

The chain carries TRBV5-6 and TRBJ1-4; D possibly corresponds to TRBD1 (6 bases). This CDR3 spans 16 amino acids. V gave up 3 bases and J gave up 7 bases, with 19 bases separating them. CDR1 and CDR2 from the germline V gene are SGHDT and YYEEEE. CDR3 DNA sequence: TGTGCCAGCAGCTCCGGACCGGGACAAGCAACTGAAAAACTGTTTTTT. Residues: CASSSGPGQATEKLFF.

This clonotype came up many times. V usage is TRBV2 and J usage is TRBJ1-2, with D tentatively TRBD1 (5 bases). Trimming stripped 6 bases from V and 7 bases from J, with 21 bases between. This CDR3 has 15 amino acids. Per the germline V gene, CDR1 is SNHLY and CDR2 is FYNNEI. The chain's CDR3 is CASRPEGWSEIGYTF. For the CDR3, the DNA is TGTGCCAGCAGACCTGAGGGGTGGTCTGAGATTGGCTACACCTTC.

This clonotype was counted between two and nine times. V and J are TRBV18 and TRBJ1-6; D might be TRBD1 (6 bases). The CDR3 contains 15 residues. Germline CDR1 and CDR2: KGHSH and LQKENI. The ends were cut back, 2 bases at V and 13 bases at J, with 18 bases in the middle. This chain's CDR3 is CASSPGQTNSSPLHF. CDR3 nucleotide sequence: TGTGCCAGCTCACCAGGACAGACTAATTCATCGCCCCTCCACTTT.

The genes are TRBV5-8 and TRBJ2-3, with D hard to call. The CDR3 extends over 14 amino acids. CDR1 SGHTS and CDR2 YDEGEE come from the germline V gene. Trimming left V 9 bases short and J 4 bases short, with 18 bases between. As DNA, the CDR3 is TGTGCCACTGGCGGCGAGTACACAGCAGATACGCAGTATTTT. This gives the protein CATGGEYTADTQYF.

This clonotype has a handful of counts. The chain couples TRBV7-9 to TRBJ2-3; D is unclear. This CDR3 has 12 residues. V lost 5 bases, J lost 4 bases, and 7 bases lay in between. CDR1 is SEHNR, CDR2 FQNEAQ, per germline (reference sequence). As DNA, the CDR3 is TGTGCCAGCAGCCAGAGGCCAGATACGCAGTATTTT. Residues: CASSQRPDTQYF.